This entry features one T cell receptor beta chain sequence. The antigen it binds to is not known. Base qualities were left out, and no much larger clone turns up one base away. TCR beta CDR3 regions were sequenced from DNA using the immunoSEQ Assay. The authors' pipeline ran thus. T cell density was computed as TCR beta template counts normalized to usable DNA estimated by amplifying housekeeping genes. The preseqR package was used to estimate richness by extrapolating to 400,000 templates for PBMC samples and to 120,000 templates for tissue samples. Clonality was calculated as one minus Pielou's evenness. Differential abundance testing on productive amino-acid clonotypes, with a minimum total count of 5 and an alpha of 0.1, was used to identify tissue-enriched TCRs. The Jaccard Index and the Morisita Overlap Index were used to quantify repertoire overlap between compartments. TCR beta CDR3s were clustered by GLIPH together with public tetramer-defined viral CDR3s, and at least three viral sequences plus V-gene enrichment were required for viral motifs. Entries here come from immuneACCESS through TCRdb and include only in-frame sequences with V and J called. Some clones fail to appear in such tables; in the studies checked, an unresolved V gene covers under half of the shortfall, and the cause of the remainder is unknown. The V and J calls and clone size come from that table; D and trimming were worked out from the DNA. The sample profile shows more than 10,000 clones; around 84% of them were found once. The ten largest clonotypes hold about 54% of the sample.

Including cysteine and phenylalanine, the CDR3 has 15 amino acids. Left in the record is the CDR3 DNA by itself, 45 bases read in frame from the first base. For CDR1 and CDR2, the germline V gene (reference sequence) lists SEHNR and FQNEAQ. At the junction V is shortened by 3 bases and J by 5 bases; bases outside the gene matches: 8. These data are taken from a study of T cells in localized non-small cell lung cancer (TCRdb year 2020). Notes on the research overall: Comparing tumors with uninvolved tumor-adjacent lungs, the study looked at the T cell repertoires of hundreds of patients with early-stage NSCLC. A mean age of approximately 66 years was recorded for the NSCLC patients, of whom 129 were male and 95 to 110 were female. All 250 or so NSCLC patients in the cohort were treatment-naive and had localized lung tumors that were resected. On the study overall, not on this receptor specifically: A median of around 62 of the top 100 tumor clones turned up in the paired uninvolved adjacent lung, and 25 to 35 of those clones also ranked among the top 100 of that same adjacent lung. Higher blood T cell density associated with longer overall survival, while higher adjacent-lung clonality associated with shorter survival. Because the study design was exploratory, TCR variables were selected using unadjusted p-values without false-discovery rate correction. The highest T cell clonality was observed in uninvolved tumor-adjacent lung, where clonality exceeded that of tumor, suggesting that antigenic responses were more focused in uninvolved tumor-adjacent lung. Because multi-region tumor sequencing was not performed, intratumor heterogeneity could not be ruled out.

At diagnosis, tumor, uninvolved tumor-adjacent lung and peripheral blood were collected and then preserved as a mix of FFPE and fresh-frozen material. Blood samples were analyzed as peripheral blood mononuclear cells for TCR repertoire profiling. This clonotype was obtained from an older male donor with stage III lung adenocarcinoma. The V gene is TRBV7-9 and the J gene is TRBJ1-2; a stretch of 8 junction bases matches TRBD1. The sample here was peripheral blood, taken before any cancer treatment. The nucleotides read TGTGCCAGCAGCTTGGGGGACAGGAGGGAGTATGGCTACACCTTC. It translates to CASSLGDRREYGYTF.